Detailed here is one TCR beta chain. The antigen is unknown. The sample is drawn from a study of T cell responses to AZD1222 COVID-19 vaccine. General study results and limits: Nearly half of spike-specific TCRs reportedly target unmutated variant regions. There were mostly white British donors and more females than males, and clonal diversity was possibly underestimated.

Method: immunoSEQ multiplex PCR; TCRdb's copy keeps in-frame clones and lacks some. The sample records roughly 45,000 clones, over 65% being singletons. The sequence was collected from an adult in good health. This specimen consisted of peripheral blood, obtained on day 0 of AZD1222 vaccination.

The CDR3 DNA follows: TGTGCCAGCAGTTATGACAGGGCGTATGGCTACACCTTC. This gives the protein CASSYDRAYGYTF. The chain joins TRBV6-5 to TRBJ1-2, with 7 bases identical to TRBD1. Trimming cost V 3 bases and J 5 bases; bases outside gene matches: 3. CDR1 and CDR2 (germline): MNHEY, SVGAGI. The CDR3 is 13 residues long.